Sequencing of this T cell receptor (beta chain) was carried out in a study of T cell responses to AZD1222 COVID-19 vaccine. Concerning this clone itself: The antigen is not known.

Here immunoSEQ multiplex PCR was the method, and the copy in TCRdb shows in-frame clones only, minus some. The table lists approximately 70,000 clones, around 85% of them singletons, with about a fifth in the top ten. V lost 3 bases to trimming and J lost 0 bases, with 15 bases between them. The CDR3 length is 17 residues. The germline gives CDR1 KGHSH, CDR2 LQKENI. The study's findings and limits: Mostly white British, mostly female donors; authors suggested clonal diversity may be underestimated. Just a handful of people given AZD1222 tested seropositive at baseline. Unmutated regions of variants are reportedly targeted by nearly half of spike-specific TCRs.

The TCR originated in an adult in good health. The sequencing here drew on peripheral blood, taken on day 0 of AZD1222 vaccination. The chain recombines TRBV18 with TRBJ1-3; D gene uncertain. CDR3 sequence reads: CASSPLLSGNSGNTIYF. CDR3 sequence (DNA): TGTGCCAGCTCACCGCTTTTGAGCGGTAACTCTGGAAACACCATATATTTT.